Presented here are 15 T cell receptor beta chains from one specimen sequenced in a study of shared clonotypes between healthy human individuals. Naive CD8 isolation took CD45RO-negative cells positively selected for CCR7 and excluded terminally differentiated effector memory CD45RA+ cells. TCRdb keeps only in-frame clones here, not all; method: immunoSEQ multiplex PCR. The repertoire holds about 800,000 clones, with about 96% as singletons. The specimen was naive CD8+ T cells sorted from blood. Receptors were obtained from a man aged 30 to 39 in good health.

V and J are TRBV4-3 and TRBJ2-7; D may be TRBD2 (5 bases). The CDR3 contains 14 residues. With 0 bases removed from V and 7 bases from J, the gap between germline ends came to 13 bases. The germline V gene encodes CDR1 LGHNA and CDR2 YSLEER. CDR3 sequence (DNA): TGCGCCAGCAGCCAAGATAGTAGGTCGGGGGAGCAGTACTTC. It yields the protein CASSQDSRSGEQYF.

CDR3 residues: CASQTGWSGANVLTF. The CDR3 bases are TGTGCCAGCCAGACAGGGTGGTCTGGGGCCAACGTCCTGACTTTC. The rearrangement joins TRBV9 to TRBJ2-6, with 7 bases lining up with TRBD1. Looked up from germline, CDR1 is SGDLS and CDR2 is YYNGEE. The length of the CDR3 is 15 residues. After removal of 7 bases from V and 1 base from J, the junction contained 5 bases not matched to a gene.

The rearrangement uses TRBV27 and TRBJ2-7; no clear D gene. Trimming cost V 8 bases and J 0 bases, with 8 bases left between them. This CDR3 has 12 amino acids. The germline V gene encodes CDR1 MNHEY and CDR2 SMNVEV (reference sequence). The DNA of the CDR3 is TGTGCCAGCGGGATTAGCTCCTACGAGCAGTACTTC. It translates to CASGISSYEQYF.

The chain uses TRBV14 and TRBJ2-2; a weak D match, TRBD2 (5 bases). The CDR3 has 16 residues. CDR1 and CDR2 (germline): SGHDN, FVKESK. Trimming removed 0 bases from V and 1 base from J, with 9 bases in between. The CDR3 coding sequence is TGTGCCAGCAGCCAAGAAGAGGACTTGAACACCGGGGAGCTGTTTTTT. It encodes CASSQEEDLNTGELFF.

V is TRBV7-9 and J is TRBJ1-5; tentatively, D is TRBD1 (5 bases). Germline lookup yields CDR1 SEHNR and CDR2 FQNEAQ (reference sequence). Trimming pared 5 bases from V and 2 bases from J, leaving 16 bases between. CDR3 length: 16 residues. CDR3 bases: TGTGCCAGCAGCCCTCCAGGGTTTCTCGGCAATCAGCCCCAGCATTTT. Translation gives CASSPPGFLGNQPQHF.

The chain links TRBV5-4 to TRBJ2-7, with unresolved D. CDR3 length: 14 amino acids. Germline CDR1 reads SGHNT; CDR2 reads YYREEE (reference sequence). The ends were cut back, 0 bases at V and 0 bases at J, with 7 bases in the middle. CDR3 nucleotide sequence: TGTGCCAGCAGCTTGGAGCAGACCTCCTACGAGCAGTACTTC. It yields the protein CASSLEQTSYEQYF. The full variable domain, completed using reference TRBV5-4 and TRBJ2-7, is ETGVTQSPTHLIKTRGQQVTLRCSSQSGHNTVSWYQQALGQGPQFIFQYYREEENGRGNFPPRFSGLQFPNYSSELNVNALELDDSALYLCASSLEQTSYEQYFGPGTRLTVT.

The table lists this clone with a count of one. The rearrangement links TRBV7-9 to TRBJ2-5, with D tentatively TRBD1 or TRBD2 (5 bases each). This CDR3 region has 14 residues. Germline assignment: CDR1 SEHNR and CDR2 FQNEAQ (reference sequence). Trimming took off 5 bases at V and 3 bases at J, with 13 bases between the two ends. The CDR3 reads CASSLSGPKETQYF. CDR3 DNA sequence: TGTGCCAGCAGCCTATCGGGACCGAAAGAGACCCAGTACTTC.

V is TRBV12-5 and J is TRBJ1-2; D perhaps matches TRBD1 (6 bases). V was cut by 7 bases and J by 9 bases, with 15 bases left in between. This CDR3 contains 12 residues. CDR1 is LGHNT and CDR2 is FRNRAP in the germline V gene. The CDR3 region has the DNA TGTGCTAGTGAAGGGGGAAAGGGGAGCTACACCTTC. Protein: CASEGGKGSYTF.

The rearrangement links TRBV27 to TRBJ2-1; TRBD2 aligns across 9 bases. This CDR3 is 16 amino acids long. The V segment lost 2 bases and the J segment 7 bases; nucleotides outside the gene matches: 9. Germline V CDR1 and CDR2: MNHEY, SMNVEV (reference sequence). CDR3 sequence reads: CASSLLSGRGDNEQFF. The CDR3 bases are TGTGCCAGCAGTTTACTTAGCGGGAGAGGGGATAATGAGCAGTTCTTC.

The chain is built from TRBV7-8 and TRBJ2-1; perhaps TRBD1 as D (6 bases). The CDR3 has 17 amino acids. Trimming pared 5 bases from V and 4 bases from J, leaving 21 bases between. Germline V gene lookup returns CDR1 SGHVS and CDR2 FQNEAQ. Here the CDR3 reads CASSHLPRTDPYNEQFF. The CDR3 region has the DNA TGTGCCAGCAGCCACCTCCCCAGGACAGACCCTTACAATGAGCAGTTCTTC.

This rearrangement joins TRBV2 to TRBJ2-2; 10 positions match TRBD1. CDR3 size: 16 residues. The V segment lost 4 bases and the J segment 6 bases; nucleotides outside the gene matches: 8. Germline-derived CDR1 and CDR2 are SNHLY and FYNNEI. As DNA, the CDR3 is TGTGCCAGCAGTGGACAGGGACAGGGGACCCCCGGGGAGCTGTTTTTT. Translation gives CASSGQGQGTPGELFF.

The chain recombines TRBV5-1 with TRBJ2-1; possibly TRBD2 for D (6 bases). Trimming cost V 4 bases and J 0 bases, with 11 bases left between them. The CDR3 is 15 amino acids. Germline loops: CDR1 SGHRS, CDR2 YFSETQ. The CDR3 sequence: CASSVGRISYNEQFF. The CDR3 coding sequence is TGCGCCAGCAGCGTCGGGAGAATCTCCTACAATGAGCAGTTCTTC.

The chain carries TRBV5-6 and TRBJ1-5, with D possibly being TRBD1 (6 bases). The germline gives CDR1 SGHDT, CDR2 YYEEEE. The CDR3 length is 15 residues. V was trimmed by 4 bases and J by 1 base, leaving 12 bases between them. The CDR3 DNA reads as TGTGCCAGCAGCCAGACAGGTTGGAGCAATCAGCCCCAGCATTTT. Translation gives CASSQTGWSNQPQHF.

Here the CDR3 reads CASSLFGGDPEAFF. For the CDR3, the DNA is TGTGCCAGCAGCTTATTTGGCGGGGATCCTGAAGCTTTCTTT. V is TRBV7-8 and J is TRBJ1-1; no clear D. Germline V gives CDR1 SGHVS, CDR2 FQNEAQ. The CDR3 runs 14 residues. Trimming left V 2 bases short and J 6 bases short, with 13 bases between.

This clone was recorded once. This chain links TRBV29-1 with TRBJ1-1; unclear D gene. The ends were cut back, 7 bases at V and 1 base at J, with 10 bases in the middle. Germline lookup yields CDR1 SQVTM and CDR2 ANQGSEA. There are 12 residues in the CDR3. CDR3 DNA: TGCAGCGCGTTCGGCAGGAACACTGAAGCTTTCTTT. Its protein product is CSAFGRNTEAFF.